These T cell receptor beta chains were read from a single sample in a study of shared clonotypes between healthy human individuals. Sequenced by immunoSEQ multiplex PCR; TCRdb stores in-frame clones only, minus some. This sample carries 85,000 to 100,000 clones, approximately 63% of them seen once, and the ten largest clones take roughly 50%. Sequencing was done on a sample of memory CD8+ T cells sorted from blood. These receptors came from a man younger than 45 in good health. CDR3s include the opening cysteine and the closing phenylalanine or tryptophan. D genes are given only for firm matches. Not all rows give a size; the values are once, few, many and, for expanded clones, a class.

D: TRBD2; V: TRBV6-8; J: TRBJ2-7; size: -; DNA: TGTGCCAGCAGTGAAGACTCTAGCGGGAGCTACGAGCAGTACTTC; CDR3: CASSEDSSGSYEQYF
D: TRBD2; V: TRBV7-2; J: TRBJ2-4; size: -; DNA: TGTGCCAGCAGCTGGGGCGGGAGGGGAAACATTCAGTACTTC; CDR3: CASSWGGRGNIQYF
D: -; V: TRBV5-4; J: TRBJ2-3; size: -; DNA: TGTGCCAGCAGCTTGGGCAGGGACCGCACAGATACGCAGTATTTT; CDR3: CASSLGRDRTDTQYF
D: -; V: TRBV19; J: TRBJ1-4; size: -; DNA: TGTGCCAGTAGTATCTACGAACCCGCAACTAATGAAAAACTGTTTTTT; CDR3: CASSIYEPATNEKLFF
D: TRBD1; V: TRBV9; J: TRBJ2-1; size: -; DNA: TGTGCCAGCAGCGTAGACCCTCCAACAGGGGGCGAATACAATGAGCAGTTCTTC; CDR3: CASSVDPPTGGEYNEQFF
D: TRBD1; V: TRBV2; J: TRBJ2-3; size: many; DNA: TGTGCCAGCAGTTCACCCCCAGACAGGGCCCCCACAGATACGCAGTATTTT; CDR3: CASSSPPDRAPTDTQYF
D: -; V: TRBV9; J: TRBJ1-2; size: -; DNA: TGTGCCAGCAGCGCCAATCCCGCCAAAGGAGAAACGGGTGGCTACACCTTC; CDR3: CASSANPAKGETGGYTF
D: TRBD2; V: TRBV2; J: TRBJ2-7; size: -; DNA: TGTGCCAGCAGTTCGGGACTAGCGGGCCTCACCTACGAGCAGTACTTC; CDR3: CASSSGLAGLTYEQYF
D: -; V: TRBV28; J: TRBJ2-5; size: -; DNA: TGTGCCAGCAGTTTAAGCGCTAGCAGGCAGACCCAGTACTTC; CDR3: CASSLSASRQTQYF
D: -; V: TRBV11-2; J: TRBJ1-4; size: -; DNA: TGTGCCAGCAGCCCCGGGGTAGGACAAAAACTGTTTTTT; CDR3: CASSPGVGQKLFF
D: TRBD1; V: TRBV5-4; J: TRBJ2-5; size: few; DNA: TGTGCCAGCAGCTCCGGGACAGGGACGGCGGAGACCCAGTACTTC; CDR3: CASSSGTGTAETQYF
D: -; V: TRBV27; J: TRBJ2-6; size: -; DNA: TGTGCCAGCAGTCCCGTCCCGTCTGGGGCCAACGTCCTGACTTTC; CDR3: CASSPVPSGANVLTF
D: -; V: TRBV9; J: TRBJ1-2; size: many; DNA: TGTGCCAGCAGCGCTGACCCATCCCCACAGGGCTATGGCTACACCTTC; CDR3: CASSADPSPQGYGYTF
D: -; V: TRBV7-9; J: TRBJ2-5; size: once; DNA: TGTGCCAGCCAGCAGCTCTCTTCGGGGGAGACCCAGTACTTC; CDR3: CASQQLSSGETQYF
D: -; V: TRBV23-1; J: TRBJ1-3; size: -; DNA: TGCGCCAGCACCCCGGGGATCTACTCTGGAAACACCATATATTTT; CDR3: CASTPGIYSGNTIYF
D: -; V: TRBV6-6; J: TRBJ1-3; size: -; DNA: TGTGCCAGCAGTTACAATGCAATAAGCTCTGGAAACACCATATATTTT; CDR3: CASSYNAISSGNTIYF
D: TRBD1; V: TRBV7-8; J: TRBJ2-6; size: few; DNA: TGTGCCAGCAGCGGGCGACAGGGGAGGATGTCTGGGGCCAACGTCCTGACTTTC; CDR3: CASSGRQGRMSGANVLTF
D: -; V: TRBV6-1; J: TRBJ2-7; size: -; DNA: TGTGCCAGCAGTCCCGGCGGGGACGGGTACTTC; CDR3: CASSPGGDGYF
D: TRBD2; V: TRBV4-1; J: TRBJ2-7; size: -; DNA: TGCGCCAGCAGCCTGGATTGGGGGGGAGGCAAGCAGTACTTC; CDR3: CASSLDWGGGKQYF
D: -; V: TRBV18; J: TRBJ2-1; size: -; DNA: TGTGCCAGCTCACCACCGGTCAGTTTCTTCTACAATGAGCAGTTCTTC; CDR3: CASSPPVSFFYNEQFF
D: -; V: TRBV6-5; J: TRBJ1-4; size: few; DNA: TGTGCCAGCAGTCCCGGGGTGGTATCCGAAAAACTGTTTTTT; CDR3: CASSPGVVSEKLFF
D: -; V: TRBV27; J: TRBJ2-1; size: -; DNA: TGTGCCAGCAGTTTCTTAAGCGGTTCCTACAATGAGCAGTTCTTC; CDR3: CASSFLSGSYNEQFF
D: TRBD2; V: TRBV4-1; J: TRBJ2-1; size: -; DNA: TGCGCCAGCAGCCGAACTAGCGGGAGGCTTTACTACAATGAGCAGTTCTTC; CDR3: CASSRTSGRLYYNEQFF
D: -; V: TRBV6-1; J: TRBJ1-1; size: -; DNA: TGTGCCAGCGAAATTTCTCCGGACAGCCCAGCTGAAGCTTTCTTT; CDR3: CASEISPDSPAEAFF
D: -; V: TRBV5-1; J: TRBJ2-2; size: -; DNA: TGCGCCAGCAGCTTGATAACAATCACGTCGGGGTGGACCGGGGAGCTGTTTTTT; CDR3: CASSLITITSGWTGELFF
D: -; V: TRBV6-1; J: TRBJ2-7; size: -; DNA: TGTGCCAGCGGACCGGGACAGACTAGAGAGCAGTACTTC; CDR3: CASGPGQTREQYF
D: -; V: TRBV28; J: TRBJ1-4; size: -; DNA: TGTGCCAGCAGTTTAGGGGGGAAACTGTTTTTT; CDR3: CASSLGGKLFF
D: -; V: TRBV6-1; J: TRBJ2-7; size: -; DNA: TGTGCCAGCAGTGAAATAGGCTTCCCGAGCTCCTACGAGCAGTACTTC; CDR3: CASSEIGFPSSYEQYF
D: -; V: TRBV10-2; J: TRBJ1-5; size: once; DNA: TGCGCCAGCAGTCAGGTCGGGGTAGGAGGTCAGCCCCAGCATTTT; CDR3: CASSQVGVGGQPQHF
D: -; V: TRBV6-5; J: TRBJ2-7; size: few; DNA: TGTGCCAGCAGCCCCATATCAGGCTACGAGCAGTACTTC; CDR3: CASSPISGYEQYF
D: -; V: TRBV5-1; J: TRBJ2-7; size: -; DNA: TGCGCCAGTCGTAGGGAGGTCCCCTCCTACGAGCAGTACTTC; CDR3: CASRREVPSYEQYF
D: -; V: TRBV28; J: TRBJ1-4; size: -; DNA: TGTGCCAGCAGTTTCAGGGAAGAAAAACTGTTTTTT; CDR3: CASSFREEKLFF
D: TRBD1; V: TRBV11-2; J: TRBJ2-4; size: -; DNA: TGTGCCAGCACCCCCAACCGGGACAGGGGGGGCAAAAACATTCAGTACTTC; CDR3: CASTPNRDRGGKNIQYF
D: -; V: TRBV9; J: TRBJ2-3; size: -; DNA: TGTGCCAGCAGCGTAGGGGGGAGAGATACAGATACGCAGTATTTT; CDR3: CASSVGGRDTDTQYF
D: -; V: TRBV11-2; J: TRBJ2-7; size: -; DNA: TGTGCCAGCAGCCCCGGACAGAACTACGAGCAGTACTTC; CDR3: CASSPGQNYEQYF
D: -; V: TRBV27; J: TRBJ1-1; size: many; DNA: TGTGCCAGCAGTTCCCGGGCAGCCGACACTGAAGCTTTCTTT; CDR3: CASSSRAADTEAFF
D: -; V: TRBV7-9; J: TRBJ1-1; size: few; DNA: TGTGCCAGCGAGAGGACCGAGGAACTCACTGAAGCTTTCTTT; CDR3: CASERTEELTEAFF
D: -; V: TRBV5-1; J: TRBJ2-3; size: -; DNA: TGCGCCAGCAGCGTGGACAACGGTAAGGCAGATACGCAGTATTTT; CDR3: CASSVDNGKADTQYF
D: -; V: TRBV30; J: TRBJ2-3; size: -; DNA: TGTGCCTGGAGTGTTTCGTTCGGCACGGGTACGCAGTATTTT; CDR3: CAWSVSFGTGTQYF
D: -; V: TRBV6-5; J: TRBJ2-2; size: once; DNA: TGTGCCAGCAGTTACCTAGTGGGCGGGGAGCTGTTTTTT; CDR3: CASSYLVGGELFF